This T cell receptor (beta chain) is drawn from a study of CD8 T cells in Susac syndrome. With random hexamers, reverse transcription was performed on roughly 0.5 to 1 ug of RNA. One entry per CDR3 protein, called by TCRdb with MiXCR from the immunoSEQ multiplex PCR reads. Of around 130,000 distinct CDR3 sequences in the sample, around 94% were seen once. Sequencing of TCR beta was undertaken in CD8+ and CD4+ T cells derived from blood. The CDR3 contains 15 residues. The V gene's germline CDR1 is SEHNR and CDR2 FQNEAQ (reference sequence). V was pared by 2 bases and J by 3 bases, with 3 bases of the junction left unmatched.

The TCR comes from a human donor with multiple sclerosis. The chain recombines TRBV7-9 with TRBJ2-2; the match to TRBD2 covers 7 bases. Sequenced sample: CD4+ T cells from PBMCs. The CDR3 loop is CASSLRGRDTGELFF. The CDR3 region has the DNA TGTGCCAGCAGCTTAAGAGGGAGGGACACCGGGGAGCTGTTTTTT.